These 9 T cell receptor beta chains were sequenced from one sample in a study of PD-1 blockade in classical Hodgkin lymphoma (dated by TCRdb to 2019 to 2021). This sample's time point label indicates: cycle 1 day 1 (C1D1), immediately before nivolumab initiation. Relapse after autologous stem cell transplantation had occurred in all trial patients, and cohorts A, B and C were distinguished by prior brentuximab vedotin exposure. The library was generated by the immunoSEQ multiplex PCR assay. Entries here come from immuneACCESS through TCRdb and include only in-frame sequences with V and J called. Some clones fail to appear in such tables; in the studies checked, an unresolved V gene covers under half of the shortfall, and the cause of the remainder is unknown. The sample table contains 15,000 to 20,000 clones; only one count was recorded for 75% to 85% of them. The top ten constitute approximately 4.6% of the sample.

The sample in question was peripheral blood mononuclear cells (PBMCs), obtained at baseline. Source of these receptors: a human donor with classical Hodgkin lymphoma.

V gene TRBV10-2 combines with J gene TRBJ1-4, with D uncertain. CDR3 length: 14 residues. The germline CDR1 and CDR2 sequences are WSHSY and SAAADI. Trimming shortened V by 7 bases and J by 0 bases, and 9 bases separated the two germline ends. The CDR3 loop reads CASTSVPTNEKLFF. The CDR3 bases are TGCGCCAGCACCTCAGTCCCAACTAATGAAAAACTGTTTTTT.

The chain employs TRBV6-1 and TRBJ1-1; unclear D gene. This CDR3 is built from 14 residues. Per germline, CDR1 MNHNS and CDR2 SASEGT. The ends were cut back, 6 bases at V and 4 bases at J, with 15 bases in the middle. The DNA of the CDR3 is TGTGCCAGCAGCCTGACCCCAGGAAGCACTGAAGCTTTCTTT. Translation gives CASSLTPGSTEAFF.

J is TRBJ2-1 and V is TRBV4-3, with D perhaps TRBD1 (6 bases). Trimming shortened V by 4 bases and J by 0 bases, and 10 bases separated the two germline ends. The CDR3 contains 15 residues. Per germline, CDR1 LGHNA and CDR2 YSLEER. This CDR3 reads CASSPQGTSYNEQFF. The CDR3 DNA follows: TGCGCCAGCAGCCCACAGGGAACCTCCTACAATGAGCAGTTCTTC.

This chain connects TRBV19 to TRBJ2-3; possibly TRBD2 for D (5 bases). The CDR3 covers 12 residues. With 7 bases removed from V and 1 base from J, the gap between germline ends came to 6 bases. The germline gives CDR1 LNHDA, CDR2 SQIVND (reference sequence). CDR3: CASTGGTDTQYF. CDR3 DNA: TGTGCCAGTACCGGGGGCACAGATACGCAGTATTTT.

The rearrangement links TRBV18 to TRBJ1-5; D gene uncertain. CDR1 is KGHSH and CDR2 is LQKENI in the germline V gene. Trimming took 3 bases from V and 3 from J, leaving 9 bases between them. This CDR3 comprises 14 residues. CDR3: CASSPYGINQPQHF. CDR3 bases: TGTGCCAGCTCACCGTACGGGATCAATCAGCCCCAGCATTTT. The full variable domain, completed using reference TRBV18 and TRBJ1-5, is NAGVMQNPRHLVRRRGQEARLRCSPMKGHSHVYWYRQLPEEGLKFMVYLQKENIIDESGMPKERFSAEFPKEGPSILRIQQVVRGDSAAYFCASSPYGINQPQHFGDGTRLSIL.

The CDR3 nucleotides are TGTGCCACCAGCGGTCTAGCGGGGGGTTTAGATACGCAGTATTTT. It encodes CATSGLAGGLDTQYF. The chain uses TRBV15 and TRBJ2-3; 11 bases match TRBD2. Germline V CDR1 and CDR2: LNHNV, YYDKDF (reference sequence). The CDR3 is 15 amino acids. J lost 5 bases, V lost 5 bases, and 6 bases had no gene match.

The chain links TRBV23-1 to TRBJ2-7; 10 nucleotides align to TRBD1. TRBV23-1 is filed as an ORF, its function uncertain. J gave up 5 bases and V 3 bases, and 4 bases lay outside the gene matches. CDR3 size: 14 residues. CDR3 DNA: TGCGCCAGCAGTCAGGACAGGGGGGAGCACGAGCAGTACTTC. This translates into CASSQDRGEHEQYF.

This chain uses TRBV29-1 with TRBJ1-3; D possibly corresponds to TRBD1 (5 bases). The CDR3 spans 13 residues. V lost 4 bases and J 0 bases, leaving 7 bases between the germline ends. Germline V lookup: CDR1 SQVTM, CDR2 ANQGSEA. The DNA for the CDR3 is TGCAGCGTTGCAGGGTACTCTGGAAACACCATATATTTT. The encoded protein is CSVAGYSGNTIYF.

The chain has TRBV19 and TRBJ2-1; 9 nucleotides agree with TRBD2. V shed 0 bases and J 5 bases; nucleotides not matched to a gene: 5. This CDR3 has 16 amino acids. Germline V gene lookup returns CDR1 LNHDA and CDR2 SQIVND (reference sequence). DNA for the CDR3: TGTGCCAGTAGTATAGATCATAGCGGGGGCAACAATGAGCAGTTCTTC. It codes for CASSIDHSGGNNEQFF.